This T cell receptor (beta chain) was identified in a study of CD8+CD57+ T cells in acquired aplastic anemia. For the study at large: When averaged, DNA from sorted CD4+ and CD8+ cells came to approximately 3 ug.

A note on this clonotype: Its specificity is unknown.

TCR beta VDJ and CDR3 profiling used genomic DNA as template. TCRdb re-called the reads through MiXCR, storing one row per CDR3 protein. The sample contains some 190,000 distinct CDR3 sequences, approximately 49% of which appear only once. Findings and limits, study-wide: Significant differences in CD8+ Simpson's diversity were not observed between patients and controls. Overlapping CD8+ CDR3 repertoires of patients and controls contained roughly 27 shared sequences.

V lost 6 bases and J lost 0; bases outside the gene matches: 5. Germline values: CDR1 WNHNN, CDR2 SYGVQD (reference sequence). This CDR3 spans 14 amino acids. This TCR was recovered from a human donor in good health, serving as a control. The sequencing input was sorted CD4+, CD8+, or CD8+CD57+ T cells (not recorded which) from PBMCs. The chain couples TRBV10-1 to TRBJ2-7; 7 bases line up with TRBD1. For the CDR3, the DNA is TGCGCCAGCAGGCCGACAGGGCGCTCCTACGAGCAGTACTTC. This translates into CASRPTGRSYEQYF.